This entry lists 25 T cell receptor beta chains sequenced from one sample in a study of T cells after yellow fever vaccination. TCRdb processed the 5' RACE reads anew with MiXCR; each CDR3 protein has one entry. The sample has over 300,000 distinct CDR3 sequences, roughly 3.9% seen once. The material sequenced was PBMCs, taken 5 days after the yellow fever booster vaccination. Receptor source: a man between 18 and 29 years old who received the YFV17D yellow fever vaccine.

The chain carries TRBV15 and TRBJ2-1, with 8 bases aligning to TRBD2. The V gene's germline CDR1 is LNHNV and CDR2 YYDKDF (reference sequence). CDR3 length: 16 residues. V trimming: 0 bases; J trimming: 6 bases; junction bases outside the gene matches: 7. The CDR3 coding sequence is TGTGCCACCAGCAGAGATTATGACGGGGGGGCCAATGAGCAGTTCTTC. This encodes CATSRDYDGGANEQFF.

The V gene is TRBV9, the J gene TRBJ2-3; TRBD2 aligns across 8 bases. After removal of 2 bases from V and 2 bases from J, the junction contained 4 bases not matched to a gene. Germline-derived CDR1 and CDR2 are SGDLS and YYNGEE. The CDR3 contains 15 residues. The CDR3 spells CASSVSGGPTDTQYF. In DNA form, the CDR3 reads TGTGCCAGCAGCGTCTCGGGGGGGCCCACAGATACGCAGTATTTT. Full variable domain (remainder filled in from reference TRBV9 and TRBJ2-3): DSGVTQTPKHLITATGQRVTLRCSPRSGDLSVYWYQQSLDQGLQFLIQYYNGEERAKGNILERFSAQQFPDLHSELNLSSLELGDSALYFCASSVSGGPTDTQYFGPGTRLTVL.

The rearrangement uses TRBV13 and TRBJ2-1; maybe TRBD2 (6 bases). Germline lookup yields CDR1 PRHDT and CDR2 FYEKMQ (reference sequence). The CDR3 has 16 amino acids. Trimming removed 5 bases from V and 7 bases from J, with 21 bases in between. CDR3 sequence reads: CASSQMGRRTTNEQFF. The CDR3 DNA reads TGTGCCAGCAGCCAGATGGGCAGACGGACTACAAATGAGCAGTTCTTC.

The chain has TRBV5-4 and TRBJ2-7; 12 bases line up with TRBD1. Losses at the gene ends were 5 bases for V and 0 bases for J; bases not matched to a gene: 12. Germline values: CDR1 SGHNT, CDR2 YYREEE (reference sequence). The CDR3 covers 18 residues. CDR3 loop: CASRPGTGGPTSSYEQYF. The CDR3 region has the DNA TGTGCCAGCAGGCCCGGGACAGGGGGCCCCACTAGCTCCTACGAGCAGTACTTC.

This clonotype was seen only a few times. The V call is TRBV11-3, the J call TRBJ2-2; D is possibly TRBD2 (5 bases). The V and J ends lost 1 base and 2 bases respectively, with 11 bases between them. The CDR3 contains 16 residues. Germline lookup yields CDR1 SGHNT and CDR2 YENEEA. The CDR3 sequence: CASSLGRQLNTGELFF. The CDR3 DNA reads as TGTGCCAGCAGCTTAGGGAGGCAGCTTAACACCGGGGAGCTGTTTTTT.

This clonotype was counted a few times. The V gene is TRBV6-2 or TRBV6-3, the J gene TRBJ2-7; 10 bases are a match to TRBD1. Unmatched junction bases numbered 13, after V lost 4 bases and J lost 7 bases. CDR3 length: 16 amino acids. Germline CDR1 reads MNHEY; CDR2 reads SVGEGT. In nucleotides, the CDR3 is TGTGCCAGCAGTTCCACGGACAGGGGGATCCTACGGGAGCAGTACGTC. Protein product: CASSSTDRGILREQYV.

This clonotype was detected a few times. The genes are TRBV9 and TRBJ2-7, with D unresolved. This CDR3 contains 14 residues. Trimming left V 0 bases short and J 0 bases short, with 7 bases between. From germline, CDR1 is SGDLS and CDR2 YYNGEE. For the CDR3, the DNA is TGTGCCAGCAGCGTAGATATGGGCTCCTACGAGCAGTACTTC. Its translation: CASSVDMGSYEQYF.

This clonotype has only a few counts. The V and J genes are TRBV20-1 and TRBJ1-3; weak D call: TRBD1 (5 bases). Germline V CDR1 and CDR2: DFQATT, SNEGSKA (reference sequence). Trimming removed 5 bases at V and 0 bases at J, with 14 bases between. The CDR3 is 15 amino acids. The CDR3 here is CSAHPGTDSGNTIYF. DNA of the CDR3: TGCAGTGCTCACCCCGGGACGGACTCTGGAAACACCATATATTTT.

This clonotype was recorded at least ten times. The V and J genes are TRBV10-3 and TRBJ2-1; 10 positions agree with TRBD2. CDR1 is ENHRY, CDR2 SYGVKD, per germline. The length of the CDR3 is 20 residues. V trimming: 9 bases; J trimming: 0 bases; junction bases outside the gene matches: 20. The CDR3 region is CAMSQGLLAGAVLSYNEQFF. The DNA for the CDR3 is TGTGCCATGTCACAGGGGCTGCTAGCGGGGGCCGTTCTCTCCTACAATGAGCAGTTCTTC.

Only a few counts were recorded for this clonotype. The rearrangement joins TRBV12-3 or TRBV12-4 to TRBJ1-6; D gene ambiguous. CDR3 length: 14 residues. The V end was cut by 7 bases, the J end by 2 bases, with 9 bases between. CDR3 sequence: CASTPGPYNSPLHF. The CDR3, as DNA: TGTGCCAGCACCCCGGGCCCCTATAATTCACCCCTCCACTTT.

This clonotype was recorded a few times. The V and J genes are TRBV27 and TRBJ1-2, with a possible D match to TRBD1 (5 bases). V was trimmed by 4 bases and J by 7 bases, leaving 16 bases between them. This CDR3 spans 14 amino acids. Germline V gene sequence: CDR1 MNHEY, CDR2 SMNVEV (reference sequence). The CDR3 DNA sequence: TGTGCCAGCAGTTCTCGCATCCTTGGGGGTGGCTACACCTTC. Amino acid sequence: CASSSRILGGGYTF.

This clonotype has just a few counts. This chain uses TRBV5-1 with TRBJ1-1; TRBD1 might be the D (6 bases). This CDR3 has 16 residues. V lost 0 bases and J 0 bases, leaving 12 bases between the germline ends. Germline V gives CDR1 SGHRS, CDR2 YFSETQ. CDR3: CASSLVDRFLNTEAFF. The CDR3 DNA is TGCGCCAGCAGCTTGGTCGACAGGTTCTTGAACACTGAAGCTTTCTTT.

The chain carries TRBV7-2 and TRBJ1-3; D gene uncertain. V lost 5 bases and J lost 4, with 6 bases in between. The CDR3 is 12 amino acids. CDR1 is SGHTA and CDR2 is FQGNSA in the germline V gene. The CDR3 sequence is CASSQPGNTIYF. In DNA form, the CDR3 reads TGTGCCAGCAGCCAGCCCGGAAACACCATATATTTT.

The table lists this clonotype with a few counts. The chain recombines TRBV7-9 with TRBJ1-6; perhaps TRBD1 as D (5 bases). The CDR3 contains 14 residues. The V gene's germline CDR1 is SEHNR and CDR2 FQNEAQ (reference sequence). The V end was cut by 6 bases, the J end by 9 bases, with 15 bases between. CDR3 residues: CASRATEGSSPLHF. The CDR3 bases are TGTGCCAGCAGGGCGACAGAGGGGTCTTCACCCCTCCACTTT.

This clonotype was counted at least ten times. The rearrangement joins TRBV20-1 to TRBJ2-7, with TRBD2 matching 11 bases. CDR1 DFQATT and CDR2 SNEGSKA come from the germline V gene (reference sequence). The CDR3 has 14 amino acids. Losses at the gene ends were 6 bases for V and 2 bases for J; bases not matched to a gene: 6. Here the CDR3 reads CSATTSGAPYEQYF. The CDR3, as DNA: TGCAGTGCCACGACTAGCGGGGCCCCCTACGAGCAGTACTTC.

Ten or more counts support this clonotype. The gene calls are TRBV7-9 and TRBJ2-2, with a weak D call TRBD1 (5 bases). The CDR3 sequence is 14 residues long. Trimming took off 5 bases at V and 0 bases at J, with 7 bases between the two ends. The germline V gene encodes CDR1 SEHNR and CDR2 FQNEAQ (reference sequence). In DNA, the CDR3 is TGTGCCAGCAGCCAGGGCCCGAACACCGGGGAGCTGTTTTTT. The encoded protein is CASSQGPNTGELFF.

The V and J genes are TRBV5-4 and TRBJ2-1; 7 bases match TRBD1. Looked up from germline, CDR1 is SGHNT and CDR2 is YYREEE (reference sequence). Trimming took 4 bases from V and 2 from J; bases not matched to a gene: 6. CDR3 length: 15 amino acids. The CDR3 is CASSVRQGAYNEQFF. DNA for the CDR3: TGTGCCAGCAGCGTCCGACAGGGAGCCTACAATGAGCAGTTCTTC.

This chain joins TRBV3-1 and TRBJ2-7; no reliable D call. With 1 base removed from V and 0 bases from J, the gap between germline ends came to 7 bases. Germline CDR1 LGHDT, CDR2 YNNKEL (reference sequence). This CDR3 comprises 14 residues. The DNA for the CDR3 is TGTGCCAGCAGCCAAGTTCCGGCCTCCTACGAGCAGTACTTC. It encodes CASSQVPASYEQYF.

This clonotype was counted ten times or more. The V gene is TRBV10-3, the J gene TRBJ1-1; D perhaps matches TRBD1 (6 bases). Trimming pared 6 bases from V and 3 bases from J, leaving 14 bases between. Germline CDR1 is ENHRY and CDR2 is SYGVKD. The CDR3 consists of 14 residues. The CDR3 nucleotides read TGTGCCATCAGGATACAGGGCGGGGACACTGAAGCTTTCTTT. Encoded protein: CAIRIQGGDTEAFF.

This clonotype was counted only a few times. V usage is TRBV27 and J usage is TRBJ1-1; D might be TRBD1 (5 bases). There are 14 residues in the CDR3. Germline values: CDR1 MNHEY, CDR2 SMNVEV (reference sequence). Trimming removed 6 bases from V and 5 bases from J, with 16 bases in between. CDR3 sequence: CASRSGVFGTEAFF. The CDR3 DNA is TGTGCCAGCAGATCGGGGGTTTTTGGGACTGAAGCTTTCTTT.

This clonotype was picked up a small number of times. The junction departs from the called germline gene at one end, perhaps through a read error. This chain connects TRBV20-1 to TRBJ1-6, with 11 bases that match TRBD1. CDR1 and CDR2 from the germline V gene are DFQATT and SNEGSKA (reference sequence). This CDR3 is 14 amino acids long. The CDR3 reads CSARGDRGNSPLHF. Here the CDR3 DNA reads TGCAGTGCCAGAGGGGACAGGGGGAATTCACCCCTCCACTTT.

V is TRBV28 and J is TRBJ2-7; D is unresolved. Between the trimmed V and J ends, which lost 6 bases and 2 bases, there was a span of 11 bases. Per the germline V gene, CDR1 is MDHEN and CDR2 is SYDVKM. This CDR3 spans 13 amino acids. The CDR3 protein is CASSLGLAYEQYV. CDR3 nucleotides: TGTGCCAGCAGCTTAGGGCTAGCCTACGAGCAGTACGTC.

The genes are TRBV9 and TRBJ2-7; 7 nucleotides agree with TRBD2. J lost 7 bases, V lost 0 bases, and 13 bases had no gene match. CDR1 is SGDLS, CDR2 YYNGEE, per germline. The CDR3 spans 16 residues. CDR3 in DNA: TGTGCCAGCAGCGTAGACCCTCTCCGGGGGGTAGGGGAGCAGTACTTC. It codes for CASSVDPLRGVGEQYF. The complete variable domain, with remaining parts taken from reference TRBV9 and TRBJ2-7, reads DSGVTQTPKHLITATGQRVTLRCSPRSGDLSVYWYQQSLDQGLQFLIQYYNGEERAKGNILERFSAQQFPDLHSELNLSSLELGDSALYFCASSVDPLRGVGEQYFGPGTRLTVT.

The rearrangement uses TRBV5-5 and TRBJ2-3; 7 bases align to TRBD1. CDR1 and CDR2 (germline): SGHKS, YYEKEE (reference sequence). Trimming removed 0 bases from V and 0 bases from J; junction bases left unmatched: 13. The CDR3 has 19 amino acids. The CDR3 DNA reads as TGTGCCAGCAGCTTGGGCCAGCCAGGGGGAAGGGGTAGCACAGATACGCAGTATTTT. The encoded protein is CASSLGQPGGRGSTDTQYF.

The V gene is TRBV10-3, the J gene TRBJ1-1; D unresolved. The CDR3 totals 12 residues. Per the germline V gene, CDR1 is ENHRY and CDR2 is SYGVKD. The V end was cut by 0 bases, the J end by 8 bases, with 7 bases between. CDR3 loop: CAISESLREAFF. The CDR3 bases are TGTGCCATCAGTGAGTCGCTAAGAGAAGCTTTCTTT.